This T cell receptor beta chain was identified in a study of cytomegalovirus exposure and HLA in healthy donors. The CDR3 runs to 12 residues. Trimming cost V 5 bases and J 2 bases, with 6 bases left between them. In germline, CDR1 is SGDLS, CDR2 YYNGEE. The study ran its PCR with 60 Vbeta and 13 Jbeta primers. Here immunoSEQ multiplex PCR was the method, and the copy in TCRdb shows in-frame clones only, minus some. The sample shows about 140,000 clones, approximately 78% of them seen only once. The source of this sequence is a female donor in good health and CMV-seronegative. The V and J genes are TRBV9 and TRBJ2-3, with D unclear. The sequencing input was PBMCs. As DNA, the CDR3 is TGTGCCAGCAGTTCAATCACAGATACGCAGTATTTT. Residues: CASSSITDTQYF.